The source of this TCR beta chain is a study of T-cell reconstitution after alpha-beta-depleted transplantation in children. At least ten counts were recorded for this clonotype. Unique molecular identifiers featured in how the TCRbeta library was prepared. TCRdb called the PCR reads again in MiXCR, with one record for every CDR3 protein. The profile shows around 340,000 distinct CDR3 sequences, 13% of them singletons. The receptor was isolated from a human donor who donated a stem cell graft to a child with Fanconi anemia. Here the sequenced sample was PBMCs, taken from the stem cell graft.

This CDR3 reads CSVARDSGGLDEQFF. Written as DNA, the CDR3 is TGCAGCGTGGCTCGGGATAGCGGGGGGTTAGATGAGCAGTTCTTC. The rearrangement joins TRBV29-1 to TRBJ2-1, with 10 bases that match TRBD2. V trimming: 6 bases; J trimming: 8 bases; junction bases outside the gene matches: 13. CDR1 and CDR2 (germline): SQVTM, ANQGSEA. This CDR3 is built from 15 residues.